What follows describes a single T cell receptor beta chain. Its antigen is still unknown. Only in-frame clones appear in the TCRdb table, and some are missing; sequencing was by immunoSEQ multiplex PCR. The table lists roughly 330,000 clones, about 85% of them singletons. The sample comes from a study of cytomegalovirus exposure and HLA in healthy donors. Overall study results and limits: One later analysis, an examination of the approximately 130 validation repertoires, found that first-cohort TCR clusters tended to co-occur in them. Across donors, most TCRs were seen rarely, yet some public ones were widespread. Investigators reported 150 to 200 TCR beta chains as tied to cytomegalovirus.

From germline, CDR1 is SGHNT and CDR2 YYREEE (reference sequence). V lost 0 bases and J 0 bases, leaving 16 bases between the germline ends. This CDR3 has 17 amino acids. The chain has TRBV5-4 and TRBJ2-7; D perhaps matches TRBD2 (7 bases). Input material: PBMCs. This sequence originates from a woman aged 25 to 39 in good health and CMV-seropositive. The CDR3 sequence is CASSLAGGGRYSYEQYF. CDR3 nucleotides: TGTGCCAGCAGCTTGGCTGGGGGGGGGCGCTACTCCTACGAGCAGTACTTC.